The entry below describes one T cell receptor (beta chain). The specificity of this receptor is unknown. Base qualities are not at hand, and no much larger clone is one base apart. The germline V gene encodes CDR1 SGHRS and CDR2 YFSETQ. There are 17 amino acids in the CDR3, from cysteine to phenylalanine inclusive. Solely the CDR3 DNA is kept, with 51 bases framed from the first base. The sample belongs to a study of blood T cells in healthy people across ages (dated by TCRdb to the mid-2010s). For the wider study: Template switching captured roughly one uniquely barcoded TCR beta cDNA molecule per two T cells in model experiments. To track age-related changes in TCR beta repertoire diversity, the study relied on deep sequencing normalized with unique cDNA molecular identifiers. Four age groups were formed from the donors: young (average about 17 years), middle-aged (roughly 38), aged (approximately 60) and long-lived (about 75). To avoid experimental bias, donors of different ages were randomly spread across the sequencing lanes. For two donors (one aged 18 to 30 and one aged 80 or older), the study analyzed two additional independent replicas of 1 million unique cDNA reads from the same blood draw. The investigation overall reported the following: There was a strong correlation between observed TCR beta diversity and the percentage of naive T cells measured by flow cytometry. Conclusive comparison of naive and antigen-experienced compartments was prevented by the profiling of bulk unsorted PBMCs. Observed TCR beta diversity per million T cells fell roughly linearly with age, and a significant reduction was already apparent by age roughly 40. The long-lived group showed more naive CD4+ T cells, fewer expanded clones and increased TCR diversity than the aged group, suggesting age selection. Estimates of total diversity from one million sequenced T cells were regarded as lower bounds and underestimates. The CMV infection status of donors was not known, potentially confounding age-related changes in expanded clonotypes.

Library preparation was by 5' RACE. The sequencer was an Illumina HiSeq 2500. A second PCR of roughly 6 to 11 cycles was run with a J-beta primer mix and a sample-barcoded 5' primer. A unique molecular identifier was introduced onto each TCR beta cDNA molecule by a template-switch 5' adaptor carrying 12 random nucleotides. Each sample yielded at least 3 million CDR3-containing paired-end reads. First-strand cDNA was synthesized from all RNA with the Mint cDNA synthesis kit, primed by a TRBC-specific oligonucleotide. Following uracil-DNA glycosylase treatment, a first 18-cycle PCR with universal primers M1SS and BC2_uni_R was performed on all cDNA. On the study's bioinformatics: For normalization, 1 million high-quality reads, each with a distinct molecular identifier, were randomly selected from each sample. Reads with shared molecular identifiers were discarded instead of being binned into consensus sequences. MiTCR, run with a Q25 quality threshold and the strictest error-elimination algorithm, handled CDR3 identification, clonotype clustering and error correction. A nonparametric unseen species model using Euler transformation provided a lower-bound estimate of total TCR beta diversity. TCRdb trimmed public reads at Q25 via fastp, called clones via MiXCR and kept in-frame beta chains. Identical CDR3 proteins give one entry, which carries the most common genes and DNA. TCRdb assigned the V and J calls; the authors' analysis was not used. Within this sample are 850,000 or so distinct CDR3 sequences, with more than 25% of them counted one time only. The ten largest make up 15% to 20% of the sample.

Donors were around 37 systemically healthy Caucasian individuals from Russia aged roughly 6 to 95 years. Ten milliliters of peripheral blood were drawn from each donor into EDTA-treated Vacutainer tubes. Ficoll-Paque density-gradient centrifugation was used to isolate PBMCs, with at least 6.5 million per sample. Total RNA, at least 5 micrograms per sample, was extracted from PBMCs with Trizol reagent. Naive CD45RAhigh/CD27high T cell percentages were measured by flow cytometry on a PBMC aliquot from every donor. The rearranged chain carries TRBV5-1 and TRBJ2-7; TRBD1 agrees with 10 junctional bases. The J call is in doubt because the DNA end fits TRBJ2-5 better. The TCR comes from a woman of 80 years or more in good health. The sample taken for sequencing was blood. The nucleotides are TGCGCCAGCAGCTTGGCCACCCTGCAGACAGGGGGCGAGACCCAGTACTTC. Translated, it reads CASSLATLQTGGETQYF.